The T cell receptor (beta chain) described here comes from a study of T cell responses to AZD1222 COVID-19 vaccine. Sequenced by immunoSEQ multiplex PCR; TCRdb stores in-frame clones only, minus some. The table lists some 110,000 clones, roughly nine tenths of them singletons. This CDR3 is built from 13 residues. The germline gives CDR1 MRHNA, CDR2 SNTAGT. The V and J ends lost 8 bases and 1 base respectively, with 11 bases between them. The sequenced sample was peripheral blood, obtained on day 0 of AZD1222 vaccination. The sequence came from an adult in good health. This rearrangement joins TRBV6-4 to TRBJ1-2; tentatively, D is TRBD1 (6 bases). The CDR3 reads CASRGALNYGYTF. The CDR3 DNA reads as TGTGCCAGCCGGGGGGCCCTTAACTATGGCTACACCTTC.